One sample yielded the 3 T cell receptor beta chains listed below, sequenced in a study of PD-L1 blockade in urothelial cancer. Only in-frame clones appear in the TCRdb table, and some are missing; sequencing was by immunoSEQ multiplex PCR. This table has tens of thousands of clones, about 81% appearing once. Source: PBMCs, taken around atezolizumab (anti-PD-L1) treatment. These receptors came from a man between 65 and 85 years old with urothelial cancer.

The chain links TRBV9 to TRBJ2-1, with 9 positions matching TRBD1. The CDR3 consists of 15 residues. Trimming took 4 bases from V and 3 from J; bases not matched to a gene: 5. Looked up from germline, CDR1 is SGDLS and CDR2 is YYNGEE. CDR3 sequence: CASSMGQGLYNEQFF. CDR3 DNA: TGTGCCAGCAGCATGGGACAGGGCCTCTACAATGAGCAGTTCTTC.

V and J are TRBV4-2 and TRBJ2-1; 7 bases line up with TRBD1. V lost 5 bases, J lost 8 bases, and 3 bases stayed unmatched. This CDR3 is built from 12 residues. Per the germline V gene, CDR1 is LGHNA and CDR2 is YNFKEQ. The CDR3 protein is CASSYDRDEQFF. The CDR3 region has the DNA TGTGCCAGCAGCTACGACAGGGATGAGCAGTTCTTC.

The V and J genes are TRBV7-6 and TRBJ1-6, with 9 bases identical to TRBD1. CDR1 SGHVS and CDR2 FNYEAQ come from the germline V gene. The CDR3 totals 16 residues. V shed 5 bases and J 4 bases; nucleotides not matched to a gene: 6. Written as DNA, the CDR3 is TGTGCCAGCAGCCCACAGGGGGCAGGGTATAATTCACCCCTCCACTTT. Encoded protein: CASSPQGAGYNSPLHF. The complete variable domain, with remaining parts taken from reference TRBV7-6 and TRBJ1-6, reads GAGVSQSPRYKVTKRGQDVALRCDPISGHVSLYWYRQALGQGPEFLTYFNYEAQQDKSGLPNDRFSAERPEGSISTLTIQRTEQRDSAMYRCASSPQGAGYNSPLHFGNGTRLTVT.